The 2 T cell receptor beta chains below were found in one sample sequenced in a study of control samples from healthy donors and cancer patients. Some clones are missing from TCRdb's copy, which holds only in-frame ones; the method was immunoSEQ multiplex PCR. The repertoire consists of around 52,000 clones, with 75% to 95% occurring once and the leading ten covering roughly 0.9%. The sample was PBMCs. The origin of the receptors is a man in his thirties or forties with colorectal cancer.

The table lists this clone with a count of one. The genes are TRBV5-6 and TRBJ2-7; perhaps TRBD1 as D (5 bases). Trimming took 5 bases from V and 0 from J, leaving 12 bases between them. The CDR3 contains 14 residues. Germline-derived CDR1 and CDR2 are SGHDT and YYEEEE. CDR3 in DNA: TGTGCCAGCAGTTACAGGTCCAGCTCCTACGAGCAGTACTTC. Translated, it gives CASSYRSSSYEQYF. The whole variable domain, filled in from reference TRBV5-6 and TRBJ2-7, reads DAGVTQSPTHLIKTRGQQVTLRCSPKSGHDTVSWYQQALGQGPQFIFQYYEEEERQRGNFPDRFSGHQFPNYSSELNVNALLLGDSALYLCASSYRSSSYEQYFGPGTRLTVT.

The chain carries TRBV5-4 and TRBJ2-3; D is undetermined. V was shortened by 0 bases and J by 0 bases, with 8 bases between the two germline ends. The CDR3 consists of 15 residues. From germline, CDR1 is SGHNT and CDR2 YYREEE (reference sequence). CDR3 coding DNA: TGTGCCAGCAGCTTGGAACCCAGAAGCACAGATACGCAGTATTTT. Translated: CASSLEPRSTDTQYF.